This T cell receptor (beta chain) was retrieved from a study of blood T cell repertoires in COVID-19. The ends lost 5 bases at V and 1 base at J; junction bases unmatched: 7. Germline V gene data show CDR1 as SGHTA and CDR2 as FQGNSA. The CDR3 runs to 16 residues. Sequencing used immunoSEQ multiplex PCR; TCRdb keeps in-frame clones, though not all of them. The data contain tens of thousands of clones, around 84% of them singletons. The sample taken for sequencing was peripheral blood. The clonotype was recovered from a man older than 75 with acute or convalescent COVID-19. This chain uses TRBV7-2 with TRBJ1-5; 8 positions match TRBD1. The CDR3 here is CASSPWTGTSNQPQHF. The CDR3 DNA reads as TGTGCCAGCAGCCCATGGACAGGGACAAGCAATCAGCCCCAGCATTTT.